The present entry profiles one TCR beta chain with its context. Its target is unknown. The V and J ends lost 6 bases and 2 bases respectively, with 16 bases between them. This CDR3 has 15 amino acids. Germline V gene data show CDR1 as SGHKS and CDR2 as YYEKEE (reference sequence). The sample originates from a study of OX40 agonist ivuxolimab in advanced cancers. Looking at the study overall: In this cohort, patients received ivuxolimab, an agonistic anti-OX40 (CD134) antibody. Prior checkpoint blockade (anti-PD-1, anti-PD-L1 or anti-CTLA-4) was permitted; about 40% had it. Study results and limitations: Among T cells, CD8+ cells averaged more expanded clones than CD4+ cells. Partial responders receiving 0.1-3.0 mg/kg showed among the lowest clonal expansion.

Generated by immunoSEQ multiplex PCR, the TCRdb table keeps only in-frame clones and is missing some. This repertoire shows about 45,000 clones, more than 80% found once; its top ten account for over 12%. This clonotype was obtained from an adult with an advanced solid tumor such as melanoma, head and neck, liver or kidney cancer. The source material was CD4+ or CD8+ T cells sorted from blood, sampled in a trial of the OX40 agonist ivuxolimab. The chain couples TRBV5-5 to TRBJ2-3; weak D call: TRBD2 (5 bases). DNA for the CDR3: TGTGCCAGCACCCCGACCAGAGGGTACACAGATACGCAGTATTTT. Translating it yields CASTPTRGYTDTQYF.